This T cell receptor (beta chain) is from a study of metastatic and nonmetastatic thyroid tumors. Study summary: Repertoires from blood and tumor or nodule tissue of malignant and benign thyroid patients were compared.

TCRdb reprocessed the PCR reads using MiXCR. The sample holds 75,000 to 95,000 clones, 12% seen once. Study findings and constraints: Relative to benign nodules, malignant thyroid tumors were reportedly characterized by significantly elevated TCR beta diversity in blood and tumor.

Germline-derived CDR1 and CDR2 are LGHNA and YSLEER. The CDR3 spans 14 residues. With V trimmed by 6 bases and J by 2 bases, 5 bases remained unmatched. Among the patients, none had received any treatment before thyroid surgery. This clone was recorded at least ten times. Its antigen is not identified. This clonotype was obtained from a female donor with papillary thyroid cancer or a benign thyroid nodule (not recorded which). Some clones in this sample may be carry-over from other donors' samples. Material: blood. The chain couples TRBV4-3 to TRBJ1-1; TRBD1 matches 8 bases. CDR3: CASSPGGRNTEAFF. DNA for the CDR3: TGCGCCAGCAGTCCAGGGGGCCGTAACACTGAAGCTTTCTTT.